A selection of T cell receptor beta chains follows, all from one sample in a study of T cell repertoires in cytomegalovirus infection. These receptors lack a known antigen. TCRdb re-derived calls from the reads in MiXCR, one entry per CDR3 protein. This repertoire shows about 770,000 distinct CDR3 sequences, about 27% found once; its top ten account for 10% to 15%. Sequenced here: cultured CD8+ T cells from PBMCs, sampled from culture after CMV antigen stimulation. The receptors shown here come from a human donor in good health (CMV status not recorded). Some clones in this sample may be carry-over from other donors' samples. Each CDR3 is given with its conserved first and last residue. D genes are given only for firm matches. Size is omitted from some rows. Given values are once, few, many or a class for expanded clones.

TRBD1,.,TRBJ2-7,TRBV20-1,CSATGTGGHEQYF,TGCAGTGCTACGGGGACAGGGGGCCACGAGCAGTACTTC
TRBD2,.,TRBJ2-1,TRBV28,CATRRLAQYNEQFF,TGTGCCACCCGGCGACTAGCGCAGTACAATGAGCAGTTCTTC
.,.,TRBJ1-1,TRBV19,CASRRSRNTEAFF,TGTGCCAGTAGAAGAAGCCGTAACACTGAAGCTTTCTTT
.,.,TRBJ2-1,TRBV11-2,CASSRPLSSYNEQFF,TGTGCCAGCAGCCGACCCTTAAGCTCCTACAATGAGCAGTTCTTC
.,.,TRBJ1-5,TRBV4-1,CASSQRSQGGQPQHF,TGCGCCAGCAGCCAAAGATCACAGGGTGGTCAGCCCCAGCATTTT
.,.,TRBJ2-7,TRBV10-2,CASSAGTSVSYEQYF,TGCGCCAGCAGTGCCGGGACGTCGGTCTCCTACGAGCAGTACTTC
.,.,TRBJ2-1,TRBV15,CATSRDSDRNNEQFF,TGTGCCACCAGCAGAGATTCCGACAGAAACAATGAGCAGTTCTTC
.,.,TRBJ1-2,TRBV14,CASSQERQGRYGYTF,TGTGCCAGCAGCCAAGAGAGGCAGGGTCGGTATGGCTACACCTTC
.,many,TRBJ2-1,TRBV6-4,CASSEKDSNEQFF,TGTGCCAGCAGTGAGAAGGATTCAAATGAGCAGTTCTTC
.,once,TRBJ2-2,TRBV27,CASSLSDGLLAGELFF,TGTGCCAGCAGTTTATCCGACGGCCTATTGGCCGGGGAGCTGTTTTTT
TRBD1,once,TRBJ1-2,TRBV20-1,CSARAGTDYGYTF,TGCAGTGCTAGAGCCGGGACAGACTATGGCTACACCTTC
TRBD1,few,TRBJ1-2,TRBV10-3,CAISDPGQGYGYTF,TGTGCCATCAGTGACCCGGGACAGGGCTATGGCTACACCTTC
TRBD2,once,TRBJ2-1,TRBV2,CASSEVISGGMYNEQFF,TGTGCCAGCAGTGAAGTGATTAGCGGGGGGATGTACAATGAGCAGTTCTTC
.,.,TRBJ1-2,TRBV6-5,CASSPPPAANYGYTF,TGTGCCAGCAGTCCCCCCCCGGCAGCTAACTATGGCTACACCTTC
.,.,TRBJ1-2,TRBV2,CARGELASIDYGYTF,TGTGCCAGAGGGGAATTAGCATCCATCGACTATGGCTACACCTTC
.,.,TRBJ1-1,TRBV4-1,CASSPSRQGVTEAFF,TGCGCCAGCAGCCCCTCTCGCCAGGGAGTCACTGAAGCTTTCTTT
.,.,TRBJ2-4,TRBV6-4,CASSDPPSGNRGKNIQYF,TGTGCCAGCAGTGACCCCCCCTCAGGGAATAGGGGAAAAAACATTCAGTACTTC
TRBD1,once,TRBJ2-1,TRBV6-2/TRBV6-3,CASSQRKTGSIYNEQFF,TGTGCCAGCAGCCAACGGAAGACAGGGAGTATTTACAATGAGCAGTTCTTC
TRBD1,.,TRBJ1-5,TRBV7-2,CASSWTGNQPQHF,TGTGCCAGCAGCTGGACAGGGAATCAGCCCCAGCATTTT
.,.,TRBJ2-1,TRBV6-2/TRBV6-3,CASSPSLGQAYNEQFF,TGTGCCAGCAGCCCCTCCTTAGGGCAAGCCTACAATGAGCAGTTCTTC
.,few,TRBJ2-5,TRBV15,CATSPRGETQYF,TGTGCCACCAGCCCACGGGGGGAGACCCAGTACTTC
.,.,TRBJ2-1,TRBV27,CASSIQGQGYNEQFF,TGTGCCAGCAGTATTCAGGGGCAGGGGTACAATGAGCAGTTCTTC
TRBD1,few,TRBJ2-3,TRBV5-6,CASSWGTGALHTQYF,TGTGCCAGCAGCTGGGGGACAGGGGCCTTACATACGCAGTATTTT
TRBD1,.,TRBJ1-3,TRBV12-3/TRBV12-4,CASCPQGLGNTIYF,TGTGCCAGCTGTCCACAGGGGCTCGGAAACACCATATATTTT
TRBD1,.,TRBJ2-2,TRBV15,CATSSTTGTGGVRGTGELFF,TGTGCCACCAGCAGTACCACCGGGACAGGGGGCGTGAGGGGTACCGGGGAGCTGTTTTTT
TRBD1,few,TRBJ2-7,TRBV10-2,CASRPGTGDYEQYF,TGCGCCAGCAGACCCGGGACAGGGGACTACGAGCAGTACTTC
.,few,TRBJ1-6,TRBV12-5,CASGLVLDSLAGISPLHF,TGTGCTAGTGGTTTGGTACTCGACAGTCTTGCCGGGATTTCACCCCTCCACTTT
TRBD1,many,TRBJ2-7,TRBV7-6,CASIPGSGTAPNEQYF,TGTGCCAGCATTCCCGGATCCGGGACAGCCCCGAACGAGCAGTACTTC
.,few,TRBJ2-1,TRBV6-6,CASSYSTDEQFF,TGTGCCAGCAGTTACTCGACCGATGAGCAGTTCTTC
.,few,TRBJ1-6,TRBV5-5,CASSLLPQSSYNSPLHF,TGTGCCAGCAGCTTACTCCCACAAAGCTCCTATAATTCACCCCTCCACTTT
TRBD2,.,TRBJ2-3,TRBV11-1,CASSQLAGSSDTQYF,TGTGCCAGCAGCCAACTAGCGGGGAGCTCAGATACGCAGTATTTT
TRBD1,few,TRBJ1-2,TRBV4-2,CASSVGLTGDDPLYGYTF,TGTGCCAGCAGCGTGGGGCTGACAGGGGACGATCCCCTCTATGGCTACACCTTC
.,.,TRBJ1-2,TRBV20-1,CSAHTIVPYGYTF,TGCAGTGCTCATACAATTGTCCCCTATGGCTACACCTTC
.,many,TRBJ2-1,TRBV6-5,CASSYRGPWGYEQFF,TGTGCCAGCAGTTACAGGGGCCCCTGGGGGTATGAGCAGTTCTTC
.,.,TRBJ1-1,TRBV19,CASLLGDTEAFF,TGTGCCAGCCTACTGGGGGACACTGAAGCTTTCTTT
TRBD1,many,TRBJ2-1,TRBV6-5,CASSFGQDLTLYNEQFF,TGTGCCAGCAGTTTTGGACAGGACCTTACCCTGTACAATGAGCAGTTCTTC
TRBD1,.,TRBJ2-1,TRBV11-2,CASSFEYGTAFYNEQFF,TGTGCCAGCAGCTTTGAATACGGGACAGCATTCTACAATGAGCAGTTCTTC
.,many,TRBJ2-1,TRBV7-2,CASSVLRGEQFF,TGTGCCAGCAGCGTACTGCGTGGTGAGCAGTTCTTC
.,many,TRBJ2-5,TRBV7-6,CASSQWTNQETQYF,TGTGCCAGCAGCCAATGGACTAACCAAGAGACCCAGTACTTC
TRBD2,many,TRBJ2-3,TRBV7-6,CASSHGLAGEVDTQYF,TGTGCCAGCAGTCATGGACTAGCGGGGGAGGTAGATACGCAGTATTTT
TRBD1,.,TRBJ2-5,TRBV11-1,CVSSNEPGQIQETQYF,TGTGTCAGCAGCAATGAACCGGGACAGATCCAAGAGACCCAGTACTTC
.,.,TRBJ2-5,TRBV7-9,CASSPWRRPKTPGETQYF,TGTGCCAGCAGCCCCTGGAGGAGGCCAAAGACTCCGGGGGAGACCCAGTACTTC
TRBD1,.,TRBJ2-1,TRBV7-6,CASSYRTGTSYNEQFF,TGTGCCAGCAGCTACCGGACAGGGACCTCCTACAATGAGCAGTTCTTC
TRBD1,.,TRBJ1-4,TRBV6-1,CASSELDREKLFF,TGTGCCAGCAGTGAATTGGACAGGGAAAAACTGTTTTTT
.,.,TRBJ1-5,TRBV6-5,CASSYSRRYQPQHF,TGTGCCAGCAGTTACTCGAGGCGGTATCAGCCCCAGCATTTT
.,.,TRBJ1-1,TRBV2,CAHLGRTEAFF,TGTGCCCACTTAGGCCGCACTGAAGCTTTCTTT
.,.,TRBJ1-1,TRBV25-1,CASSEWPDTEAFF,TGTGCCAGCAGTGAATGGCCGGACACTGAAGCTTTCTTT
.,.,TRBJ1-6,TRBV4-1,CASSQDAGYNSPLHF,TGCGCCAGCAGCCAAGATGCAGGGTACAATTCACCCCTCCACTTT
.,.,TRBJ2-7,TRBV12-3/TRBV12-4,CASSLYIGSVNEQYF,TGTGCCAGCAGTCTCTACATCGGGAGCGTGAACGAGCAGTACTTC
.,.,TRBJ2-5,TRBV29-1,CSVETGAQETQYF,TGCAGCGTCGAGACAGGAGCCCAAGAGACCCAGTACTTC
.,many,TRBJ1-6,TRBV7-2,CASSSTQGLYTDSPLHF,TGTGCCAGCAGCTCTACACAGGGACTCTACACGGATTCACCCCTCCACTTT
TRBD1,few,TRBJ1-2,TRBV5-5,CASSLDGQERGYTF,TGTGCCAGCAGCTTGGATGGACAGGAAAGAGGCTACACCTTC
TRBD1,few,TRBJ2-1,TRBV15,CATSNPGTGSYNEQFF,TGTGCCACCAGCAACCCCGGGACAGGGTCCTACAATGAGCAGTTCTTC
.,few,TRBJ2-2,TRBV7-8,CASPTGENTGELFF,TGTGCCAGCCCTACGGGGGAAAACACCGGGGAGCTGTTTTTT
.,few,TRBJ2-1,TRBV12-3/TRBV12-4,CASSPPSANEQFF,TGTGCCAGCAGTCCCCCTTCGGCGAATGAGCAGTTCTTC
.,few,TRBJ2-1,TRBV6-5,CASRQGPYKTYNEQFF,TGTGCCAGCAGACAGGGTCCGTACAAAACCTACAATGAGCAGTTCTTC
.,once,TRBJ2-1,TRBV20-1,CSATPGGGQFF,TGCAGTGCTACCCCGGGCGGAGGGCAGTTCTTC
TRBD2,.,TRBJ2-1,TRBV7-3,CASSLALAGGLSYNEQFF,TGTGCCAGCAGCTTAGCCCTAGCGGGGGGCCTCTCCTACAATGAGCAGTTCTTC
.,.,TRBJ1-1,TRBV12-3/TRBV12-4,CASSSDGRTEAFF,TGTGCCAGCAGTTCGGACGGTCGCACTGAAGCTTTCTTT